The present T cell receptor (beta chain) was sequenced within a study of blood T cells in healthy people across ages. Across the study: The capture of about one barcoded beta molecule per two T cells was achieved by template switching. The study's findings and limits: Donor CMV infection status was unknown, possibly confounding age-related changes in expanded clonotypes. Roughly linearly, TCR beta diversity per million T cells fell as age increased.

This CDR3 comprises 14 residues. Germline CDR1 is SGHAT and CDR2 is FQDESV (reference sequence). A second about 7 to 11 cycle PCR used barcoded and J-beta primers. Per sample, CDR3-containing paired-end reads numbered at least 2.5 million. TCRdb ran MiXCR on the 5' RACE reads and lists one entry per CDR3 protein. This sample has more than 1.4 million distinct CDR3 sequences, with approximately 38% found just once. Comment on this clonotype: Its antigen is currently unknown. Relative to the germline gene, one junction end is altered; a read error may explain this.

Sequencing was performed on blood. The rearrangement uses TRBV11-1 and TRBJ2-5; TRBD1 might be the D (5 bases). The J call is uncertain, as TRBJ2-7 better fits the DNA end. The sequence was obtained from a woman in her late teens or twenties in good health. The DNA of the CDR3 is TGTGCCAGCAACTTAGGGGCGGATACCTACGAGCAGTACTTC. Encoded protein: CASNLGADTYEQYF.